This entry features one T cell receptor (beta chain) sequence. This CDR3 has 15 residues. V lost 5 bases to trimming and J lost 0 bases, with 10 bases between them. Germline loops: CDR1 MDHEN, CDR2 SYDVKM. The data originate from a study of shared clonotypes between healthy human individuals. The data were produced by immunoSEQ multiplex PCR, yet TCRdb's version contains in-frame clones alone and is incomplete. Among about 2.3 million clones, about 90% were seen once, and the ten largest hold approximately 0.39%. Those who donated, Caucasian adults without exception, all lived in Nashville, Tennessee. CD4+ cells underwent separation, giving CD45RA+ naive and CD45RA-negative memory subsets.

This receptor was identified in a man aged 18 to 35 in good health. Some clones in this sample may be carry-over from other donors' samples. The chain has TRBV28 and TRBJ1-4; the D gene is possibly TRBD1 (5 bases). The specimen was naive CD4+ T cells from PBMCs. Subset described: CD45RA+ positively selected. CDR3 residues: CASSVVGATNEKLFF. The CDR3, as DNA: TGTGCCAGCAGTGTAGTGGGGGCAACTAATGAAAAACTGTTTTTT.